The sequence of this TCR beta chain was determined in a study of blood T cell repertoires in COVID-19 (TCRdb year 2020). General notes on the study: Samples from collaborators originated in the United States, Italy and Spain and spanned both the acute and convalescent phases of COVID-19. Samples were obtained from the ongoing ImmuneRACE study (first 160 participants) and from approximately 1,200 subjects provided by 6 global collaborators. The sample metadata nearly always contained a de-identified subject ID, COVID-19 status, age in years and sex. Where available, HLA class I and class II types were obtained from metadata supplied by the sample provider rather than from assay-based typing. The repertoires were made available in a free public database intended to serve as a resource for research on the immune response to SARS-CoV-2. Subjects who had been exposed to COVID-19, were actively infected with it, or had recovered from it provided the deeply sampled blood TCRbeta repertoires that made up the dataset. The prospective study material was composed of cDNA or gDNA derived from T cells, B-cell-depleted T cells, or PBMCs. Overall study outcomes, separate from this receptor: The quantity of clinical and demographic metadata differed by source and by participant and was supplied without curation.

Each collaborating institution followed its own protocols to collect whole blood in K2EDTA tubes. For TCRbeta analysis, collaborator samples were shipped as frozen whole blood, as isolated PBMCs, or as DNA extracted from either sample type. Concerning this clone: Its antigen is unknown. Base quality data are lacking; no much larger clone is found one base away.

The immunoSEQ Assay, a bias-controlled multiplex PCR, was used to amplify TCRbeta CDR3 regions from genomic DNA. As for how the authors treated the data: The number of nucleated cells in each sample was estimated by amplification of reference gene primers within the assay. To quantify the absolute abundance of each unique TCRbeta CDR3 rearrangement, sequence reads were collapsed and filtered. For each sample, productive Simpson clonality was calculated as the square root of Simpson's diversity index across productive rearrangements. The clones in this table, taken by TCRdb from immuneACCESS, are in-frame only. Not every clone is retained; where verified, under half of the shortfall comes from an unresolved V gene, and the cause of the rest is unknown. Clone size and V and J calls were adopted from that table, with D and trimming inferred from the DNA. This sample lists approximately 110,000 clones; 90% were detected once. Of the sample, over 4% is held by the ten largest clones.

Sample: peripheral blood. The clonotype was recovered from a woman in her fifties or sixties with acute or convalescent COVID-19.

The nucleotide sequence reads TGTGCCAGTAGTATAGCCAGGGAAGCCATTCAGTACTTC. Its protein is CASSIAREAIQYF. This chain is built from TRBV19 and TRBJ2-4, with TRBD1 tentatively as D gene (5 bases match). In the germline V gene (reference sequence), CDR1 corresponds to LNHDA and CDR2 to SQIVND. At the junction V is shortened by 1 base and J by 9 bases, with 10 bases in between. The CDR3 goes from the cysteine to the phenylalanine over 13 residues. Only the CDR3 DNA stays, 39 bases, in frame from base 1.